The clone carrying this T cell receptor (beta chain) was counted only a few times. This entry belongs to a study of blood T cell repertoires in COVID-19. Study details: Italy, Spain and the United States were the sources of the convalescent and acute COVID-19 samples. Sample material is recorded as cDNA or gDNA derived from T cells, B-cell-depleted T cells, or PBMCs.

Per the study methods: Reference gene primer amplification gave nucleated cell count estimates. Sequencing was performed with immunoSEQ multiplex PCR; in TCRdb, only in-frame clones are kept and a portion is missing. V and J calls and clone size follow that table, whereas D and trimming were derived from the DNA. The sample holds fewer than 120,000 clones, 82% seen once. The ends were cut back, 3 bases at V and 1 base at J, with 12 bases in the middle. This CDR3 region has 15 residues. CDR1 and CDR2 from the germline V gene are MNHEY and SVGEGT. The sequenced material came from peripheral blood. This receptor was identified in a woman in her sixties with acute or convalescent COVID-19. The chain couples TRBV6-2 or TRBV6-3 to TRBJ1-1; D gene unclear. The CDR3 is CASSYRGFRNTEAFF. CDR3 in DNA: TGTGCCAGCAGTTATAGAGGGTTTCGGAACACTGAAGCTTTCTTT.